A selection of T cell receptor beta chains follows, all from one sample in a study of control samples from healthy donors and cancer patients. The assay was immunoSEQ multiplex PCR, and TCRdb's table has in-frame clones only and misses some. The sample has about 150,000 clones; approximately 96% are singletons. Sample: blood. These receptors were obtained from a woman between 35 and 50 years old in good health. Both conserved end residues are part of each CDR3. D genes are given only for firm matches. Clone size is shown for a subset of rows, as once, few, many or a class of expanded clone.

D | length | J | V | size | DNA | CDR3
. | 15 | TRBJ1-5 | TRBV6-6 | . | TGTGCCAGCAGTTTTCCGGGATCGAGCAATCAGCCCCAGCATTTT | CASSFPGSSNQPQHF
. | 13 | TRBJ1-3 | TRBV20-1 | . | TGCAGTGCTAGTAAGGGAACTGGAAACACCATATATTTT | CSASKGTGNTIYF
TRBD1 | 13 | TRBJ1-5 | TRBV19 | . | TGTGCCAGTAAGGAGGGGGCGAGGCAGCCCCAGCATTTT | CASKEGARQPQHF
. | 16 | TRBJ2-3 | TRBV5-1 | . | TGCGCCAGCAGCTTGGAAGGGGGGCGAGTCACAGATACGCAGTATTTT | CASSLEGGRVTDTQYF
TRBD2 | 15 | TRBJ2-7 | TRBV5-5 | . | TGTGCCAGCAGCCAAACTAGCGGGAGTACCTACGAGCAGTACTTC | CASSQTSGSTYEQYF
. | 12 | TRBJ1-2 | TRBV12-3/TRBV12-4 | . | TGTGCCAGCAGACCGGACAGCGGGGGCTACACCTTC | CASRPDSGGYTF
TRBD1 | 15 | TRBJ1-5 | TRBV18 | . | TGTGCCAGCTCACCACCGGGACAGTACAATCAGCCCCAGCATTTT | CASSPPGQYNQPQHF
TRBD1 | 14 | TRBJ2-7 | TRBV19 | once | TGTGCCAGTAGTATCGGACAGGGGAACTACGAGCAGTACTTC | CASSIGQGNYEQYF
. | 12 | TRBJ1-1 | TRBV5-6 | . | TGTGCCAGCAGCTTGAATAAAGGTGAAGCTTTCTTT | CASSLNKGEAFF
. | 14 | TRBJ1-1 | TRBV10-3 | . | TGTGCCATCAGTGTCGGACTACGGAACACTGAAGCTTTCTTT | CAISVGLRNTEAFF
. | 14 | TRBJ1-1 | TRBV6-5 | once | TGTGCCAGCAGTTACTCCCAGGGGAACACTGAAGCTTTCTTT | CASSYSQGNTEAFF